Presented here are 9 T cell receptor beta chains from one specimen sequenced in a study of a mutant IDH1 vaccine in newly diagnosed glioma. Profiling relied on immunoSEQ multiplex PCR, and the TCRdb table lists in-frame clones only, not all of them. The table has under 40,000 clones, 65% to 85% seen once. The sample's time point: week 47, end of study. Every vaccination contained 300 ug of the mutant IDH1 20-mer peptide and was paired with topical imiquimod. Antigens of these TCRs are unknown. Sequencing was performed on PBMCs, taken from a glioma patient whose treatment included an IDH1 peptide vaccine. These receptors were taken from a man aged 25 to 40 with glioma.

The V and J genes are TRBV28 and TRBJ2-3, with unresolved D. The V gene's germline CDR1 is MDHEN and CDR2 SYDVKM. CDR3 size: 13 residues. Trimming shortened V by 7 bases and J by 3 bases, and 11 bases separated the two germline ends. This chain's CDR3 is CASNGGLTDTQYF. The CDR3, as DNA: TGTGCCAGCAATGGTGGGTTGACAGATACGCAGTATTTT.

The chain carries TRBV5-4 and TRBJ2-5; D is unclear. This CDR3 is 11 amino acids long. The V end lost 0 bases, the J end lost 7 bases, and 4 bases lay between the germline ends. CDR1 is SGHNT, CDR2 YYREEE, per germline (reference sequence). DNA of the CDR3: TGTGCCAGCAGCTTGGAGGGGACCCAGTACTTC. This gives the protein CASSLEGTQYF.

This chain's CDR3 is CASSLTGWTEAFF. The CDR3, as DNA: TGTGCCAGCAGTTTAACAGGGTGGACTGAAGCTTTCTTT. The chain is built from TRBV28 and TRBJ1-1; tentative D call: TRBD1 (6 bases). Germline CDR1 is MDHEN and CDR2 is SYDVKM. The germline V and J ends were trimmed by 2 bases and 5 bases, with 9 bases remaining between them. The CDR3 length is 13 residues.

V gene TRBV7-9 combines with J gene TRBJ2-1; 12 bases line up with TRBD2. CDR3 size: 17 residues. Losses at the gene ends were 5 bases for V and 4 bases for J; bases not matched to a gene: 9. The germline CDR1 and CDR2 sequences are SEHNR and FQNEAQ (reference sequence). The CDR3 loop is CASSHGLAGFRYNEQFF. The CDR3 DNA reads TGTGCCAGCAGCCACGGACTAGCGGGATTTCGGTACAATGAGCAGTTCTTC.

The chain has TRBV11-3 and TRBJ2-1, with 7 bases fitting TRBD1. CDR3 length equals 13 residues. Germline loops: CDR1 SGHNT, CDR2 YENEEA. The J segment lost 10 bases and the V segment lost 5 bases, leaving 8 bases of the junction unmatched. The CDR3 region has the DNA TGTGCCAGCAGCCAAAGGGACAGAAGAGAGCAGTTCTTC. As protein: CASSQRDRREQFF.

This rearrangement joins TRBV5-1 to TRBJ1-3; D unresolved. The CDR3 covers 14 residues. Trimming took 3 bases from V and 0 from J, leaving 7 bases between them. Germline lookup yields CDR1 SGHRS and CDR2 YFSETQ. This chain's CDR3 is CASSSARSGNTIYF. DNA for the CDR3: TGCGCCAGCAGCTCGGCCCGCTCTGGAAACACCATATATTTT.

This clone was picked up one time. The V and J genes are TRBV21-1 and TRBJ1-2. TRBV21-1 represents a pseudogene. The CDR3 consists of 19 residues. The CDR3 DNA is TGTGCCAGCAGCAAAAAAGGGGGGACAATTGCTCTGGGGGGCTATGGCTACACCTTC. Translated, it gives CASSKKGGTIALGGYGYTF.

About this clone: This CDR3 is also generated by other DNA sequences in the sample. The chain has TRBV5-1 and TRBJ1-5; perhaps TRBD1 as D (6 bases). The CDR3 contains 15 residues. Germline-derived CDR1 and CDR2 are SGHRS and YFSETQ. Trimming stripped 0 bases from V and 6 bases from J, with 13 bases between. The CDR3 DNA sequence: TGCGCCAGCAGCTTGGGAGGGGGGGAAGGTCAGCCCCAGCATTTT. It specifies CASSLGGGEGQPQHF.

The gene calls are TRBV5-4 and TRBJ1-1; 7 positions agree with TRBD1. The V and J ends lost 2 bases and 10 bases, in that order; junction bases with no gene match: 11. The germline V gene has CDR1 SGHNT and CDR2 YYREEE (reference sequence). The CDR3 consists of 14 residues. CDR3 sequence: CASSFSQGVYGAFF. CDR3 sequence (DNA): TGTGCCAGCAGCTTCTCTCAGGGGGTCTATGGAGCTTTCTTT.